Listed here are 23 T cell receptor beta chains from one sample, sequenced in a study of blood T cell repertoires in COVID-19. Using immunoSEQ multiplex PCR, the repertoire was profiled, and TCRdb retains in-frame clones only, with some absent. The sample holds 250,000 to 350,000 clones; around 87% are singletons and the top ten take around 2.2%. Sequencing input: peripheral blood. These receptors all stem from a woman between 45 and 60 years old who had recovered from COVID-19.

The chain couples TRBV30 to TRBJ2-7; the match to TRBD1 covers 9 bases. Germline V gene lookup returns CDR1 GTSNPN and CDR2 SVGIG (reference sequence). The V segment lost 6 bases and the J segment 7 bases; nucleotides outside the gene matches: 10. The CDR3 has 13 amino acids. The CDR3 here is CACAKGQGREQYF. As DNA, the CDR3 is TGTGCCTGCGCGAAGGGACAGGGAAGAGAGCAGTACTTC. Variable domain in full (rest from reference TRBV30 and TRBJ2-7): SQTIHQWPATLVQPVGSPLSLECTVEGTSNPNLYWYRQAAGRGLQLLFYSVGIGQISSEVPQNLSASRPQDRQFILSSKKLLLSDSGFYLCACAKGQGREQYFGPGTRLTVT.

This clone was detected a few times. The CDR3: CASSYNRGTDTQYF. The CDR3 region has the DNA TGTGCCAGCAGTTACAATCGCGGCACAGATACGCAGTATTTT. The chain joins TRBV6-5 to TRBJ2-3; D ambiguous. Germline V gives CDR1 MNHEY, CDR2 SVGAGI. The V and J ends lost 2 bases and 1 base respectively, with 7 bases between them. The CDR3 loop spans 14 amino acids.

The genes are TRBV19 and TRBJ2-1; 9 bases agree with TRBD1. CDR3 length: 15 residues. Trimming removed 3 bases from V and 7 bases from J; junction bases left unmatched: 7. Germline CDR1 is LNHDA and CDR2 is SQIVND (reference sequence). The CDR3 DNA reads TGTGCCAGTAGTATCTTGGGACAGGGCCCAAATGAGCAGTTCTTC. Its protein is CASSILGQGPNEQFF. The variable domain in full, with the rest retrieved from reference TRBV19 and TRBJ2-1, is DGGITQSPKYLFRKEGQNVTLSCEQNLNHDAMYWYRQDPGQGLRLIYYSQIVNDFQKGDIAEGYSVSREKKESFPLTVTSAQKNPTAFYLCASSILGQGPNEQFFGPGTRLTVL.

The chain recombines TRBV29-1 with TRBJ2-7; 7 bases line up with TRBD1. This CDR3 is built from 13 residues. V shed 6 bases, J shed 1 base, and the junction held 6 bases outside the gene matches. The germline gives CDR1 SQVTM, CDR2 ANQGSEA. The CDR3 sequence: CSVGRQGSYEQYF. The CDR3 DNA sequence: TGCAGCGTGGGTCGACAGGGATCCTACGAGCAGTACTTC.

The rearrangement uses TRBV5-1 and TRBJ2-1; the match to TRBD1 covers 10 bases. This CDR3 comprises 14 residues. V lost 3 bases and J lost 7; bases outside the gene matches: 4. Germline CDR1 and CDR2: SGHRS and YFSETQ. CDR3 region: CASSSRDRGNEQFF. The CDR3 nucleotides read TGCGCCAGCAGCTCCCGGGACAGGGGAAATGAGCAGTTCTTC.

The rearrangement joins TRBV21-1 to TRBJ2-7; TRBD1 reflects the table's D call only, with no check against the DNA. TRBV21-1 is noted as a pseudogene. The CDR3 consists of 16 residues. CDR3 sequence (DNA): TGTGCCAGCAGCAAAGGAGACAGGGGAATCTCCTACGAGCAGTACTTC. Its translation is CASSKGDRGISYEQYF.

The chain employs TRBV7-3 and TRBJ2-2; the D is unclear. The CDR3 has 14 residues. Germline V gives CDR1 SGHTA, CDR2 FQGTGA. Trimming pared 2 bases from V and 6 bases from J, leaving 10 bases between. CDR3: CASSLVGWAGELFF. In nucleotides, the CDR3 is TGTGCCAGCAGCTTAGTCGGGTGGGCCGGGGAGCTGTTTTTT. The full variable domain, with the rest looked up from reference TRBV7-3 and TRBJ2-2, is GAGVSQTPSNKVTEKGKYVELRCDPISGHTALYWYRQSLGQGPEFLIYFQGTGAADDSGLPNDRFFAVRPEGSVSTLKIQRTERGDSAVYLCASSLVGWAGELFFGEGSRLTVL.

The chain joins TRBV4-2 to TRBJ2-1; 8 bases map to TRBD2. The germline V gene encodes CDR1 LGHNA and CDR2 YNFKEQ. This CDR3 has 16 residues. After removal of 1 base from V and 6 bases from J, the junction contained 8 bases not matched to a gene. CDR3 loop: CASSQVPRLATNEQFF. For the CDR3, the DNA is TGTGCCAGCAGCCAAGTTCCGAGACTAGCGACCAATGAGCAGTTCTTC.

The chain combines TRBV5-6 with TRBJ1-6, with D perhaps TRBD1 (6 bases). Trimming took 0 bases from V and 9 from J, leaving 10 bases between them. Germline V CDR1 and CDR2: SGHDT, YYEEEE. CDR3 length: 14 residues. CDR3 nucleotides: TGTGCCAGCAGCTTGGAGGGGGAAGGTTCACCCCTCCACTTT. It translates to CASSLEGEGSPLHF. The full variable domain, its missing parts supplied by reference TRBV5-6 and TRBJ1-6, is DAGVTQSPTHLIKTRGQQVTLRCSPKSGHDTVSWYQQALGQGPQFIFQYYEEEERQRGNFPDRFSGHQFPNYSSELNVNALLLGDSALYLCASSLEGEGSPLHFGNGTRLTVT.

The V call is TRBV28, the J call TRBJ2-7; D is uncertain. Trimming removed 3 bases at V and 2 bases at J, with 5 bases between. Germline V gives CDR1 MDHEN, CDR2 SYDVKM. This CDR3 contains 12 residues. The CDR3 sequence is CASSFSAYEQYF. Written as DNA, the CDR3 is TGTGCCAGCAGTTTTTCGGCCTACGAGCAGTACTTC.

This chain connects TRBV27 to TRBJ1-1; D may be TRBD1 (6 bases). The CDR3 runs 14 residues. Germline assignment: CDR1 MNHEY and CDR2 SMNVEV (reference sequence). Deletions cut 5 bases from V and 4 bases from J, with 14 bases between. In nucleotides, the CDR3 is TGTGCCAGCAGTCCTCACAGGGAGCGCACTGAAGCTTTCTTT. Residues: CASSPHRERTEAFF.

This chain uses TRBV6-5 with TRBJ1-2, with 9 bases matching TRBD1. The ends lost 6 bases at V and 8 bases at J; junction bases unmatched: 4. CDR3 size: 12 residues. Germline V CDR1 and CDR2: MNHEY, SVGAGI. The CDR3 protein is CASRRDREGYTF. Here the CDR3 DNA reads TGTGCCAGCAGGCGGGACAGGGAAGGCTACACCTTC.

The rearrangement links TRBV30 to TRBJ2-5; D possibly corresponds to TRBD2 (6 bases). The CDR3 loop spans 13 amino acids. The V end was cut by 4 bases, the J end by 2 bases, with 11 bases between. The germline V gene encodes CDR1 GTSNPN and CDR2 SVGIG (reference sequence). CDR3 loop: CAWNWAGQETQYF. The CDR3 bases are TGTGCCTGGAATTGGGCGGGACAAGAGACCCAGTACTTC.

This chain joins TRBV6-2 or TRBV6-3 and TRBJ1-1; tentatively, D is TRBD1 (6 bases). Trimming left V 2 bases short and J 3 bases short, with 10 bases between. Per the germline V gene, CDR1 is MNHEY and CDR2 is SVGEGT. The CDR3 is 14 amino acids. The CDR3 DNA sequence: TGTGCCAGCAGTTACCGGGGGGGGCACACTGAAGCTTTCTTT. It yields the protein CASSYRGGHTEAFF.

The chain links TRBV19 to TRBJ1-1, with a possible D match to TRBD1 (5 bases). Germline V gene sequence: CDR1 LNHDA, CDR2 SQIVND (reference sequence). This CDR3 comprises 16 residues. Trimming removed 6 bases at V and 1 base at J, with 18 bases between. DNA of the CDR3: TGTGCCAGTAGCTCACGCCCCGTAACAGGGAACACTGAAGCTTTCTTT. Its protein is CASSSRPVTGNTEAFF.

This chain links TRBV27 with TRBJ2-5, with D tentatively TRBD1 (5 bases). This CDR3 spans 15 amino acids. The germline V and J ends were trimmed by 5 bases and 7 bases, with 20 bases remaining between them. The V gene's germline CDR1 is MNHEY and CDR2 SMNVEV (reference sequence). The DNA for the CDR3 is TGTGCCAGCAGTCCGATCGGTGTCAGGGTGGCGACCCAGTACTTC. It yields the protein CASSPIGVRVATQYF.

The chain uses TRBV29-1 and TRBJ1-5; D call uncertain. The CDR3 has 12 amino acids. Trimming pared 5 bases from V and 2 bases from J, leaving 7 bases between. CDR1 is SQVTM, CDR2 ANQGSEA, per germline. The DNA for the CDR3 is TGCAGCGTTCAGGAAGGCAATCAGCCCCAGCATTTT. It yields the protein CSVQEGNQPQHF.

In the case of this clone: Other DNA sequences within the sample encode an identical CDR3. This chain uses TRBV5-1 with TRBJ2-7; D is unresolved. Trimming stripped 0 bases from V and 0 bases from J, with 7 bases between. The germline CDR1 and CDR2 sequences are SGHRS and YFSETQ. The length of the CDR3 is 14 residues. The CDR3 coding sequence is TGCGCCAGCAGCTTGGGCGGTCGCTCCTACGAGCAGTACTTC. Its protein product is CASSLGGRSYEQYF.

The rearrangement uses TRBV5-1 and TRBJ2-1; D might be TRBD1 (5 bases). Germline assignment: CDR1 SGHRS and CDR2 YFSETQ. The CDR3 totals 16 residues. Trimming stripped 1 base from V and 6 bases from J, with 17 bases between. CDR3 bases: TGCGCCAGCAGCTTGAGGTGGCAGGGCCACTCCAATGAGCAGTTCTTC. Amino acids: CASSLRWQGHSNEQFF.

The V call is TRBV7-2, the J call TRBJ2-7; the D gene is possibly TRBD2 (6 bases). Germline CDR1 SGHTA, CDR2 FQGNSA. Trimming removed 4 bases from V and 0 bases from J, with 10 bases in between. The CDR3 runs 14 residues. CDR3 in amino acids: CASSSYSGSYEQYF. For the CDR3, the DNA is TGTGCCAGCAGCTCCTATAGCGGCTCCTACGAGCAGTACTTC.

The CDR3 protein is CASSLSVWAAYNEQFF. Written as DNA, the CDR3 is TGCGCCAGCAGCTTGAGTGTTTGGGCAGCTTACAATGAGCAGTTCTTC. The V and J genes are TRBV5-1 and TRBJ2-1; D is ambiguous. The CDR3 extends over 16 amino acids. V lost 1 base, J lost 4 bases, and 15 bases lay in between. Germline V CDR1 and CDR2: SGHRS, YFSETQ.

The V gene is TRBV5-1, the J gene TRBJ1-2; D is undetermined. The ends were cut back, 4 bases at V and 5 bases at J, with 9 bases in the middle. Germline values: CDR1 SGHRS, CDR2 YFSETQ. This CDR3 has 12 amino acids. CDR3 residues: CASSLDAYGYTF. CDR3 bases: TGCGCCAGCAGCCTAGACGCATATGGCTACACCTTC.

The chain is built from TRBV29-1 and TRBJ2-1, with D possibly TRBD1 on 6 matching bases. The V gene's germline CDR1 is SQVTM and CDR2 ANQGSEA. The CDR3 length is 15 residues. The germline V and J ends were trimmed by 6 bases and 4 bases, with 19 bases remaining between them. CDR3 in DNA: TGCAGCGTAGATGTACACGGACAGCGATACAATGAGCAGTTCTTC. It specifies CSVDVHGQRYNEQFF.